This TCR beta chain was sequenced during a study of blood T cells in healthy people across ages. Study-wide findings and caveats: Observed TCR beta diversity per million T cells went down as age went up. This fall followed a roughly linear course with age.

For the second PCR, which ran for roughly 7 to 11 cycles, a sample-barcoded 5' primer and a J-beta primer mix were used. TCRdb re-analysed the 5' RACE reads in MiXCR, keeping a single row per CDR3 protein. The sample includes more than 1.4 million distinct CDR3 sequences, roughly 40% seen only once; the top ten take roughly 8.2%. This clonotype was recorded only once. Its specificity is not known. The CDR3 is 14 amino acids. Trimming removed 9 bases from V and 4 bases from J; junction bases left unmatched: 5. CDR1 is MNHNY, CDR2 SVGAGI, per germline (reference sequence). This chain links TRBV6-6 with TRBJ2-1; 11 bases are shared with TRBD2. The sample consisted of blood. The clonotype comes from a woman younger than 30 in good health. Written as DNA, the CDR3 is TGTGCCAGTGACCTAGCGGGAGGTTACAATGAGCAGTTCTTC. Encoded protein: CASDLAGGYNEQFF.